These 29 T cell receptor beta chains were sequenced from one sample in a study of TIL therapy for anti-PD-1-resistant metastatic lung cancer. This was the immunoSEQ v3 assay. The method was immunoSEQ multiplex PCR; TCRdb's version includes in-frame clones alone and lacks a portion of them. Among about 20,000 clones listed, approximately 83% were seen once. Described time point: pre-treatment sample, taken before nivolumab and TIL therapy. Sequencing was performed on blood, taken at baseline. Receptors originate from a person between 25 and 80 years old with non-small cell lung cancer.

This clone has a single count. The chain recombines TRBV19 with TRBJ2-5, with unresolved D. CDR3 length: 15 residues. Germline CDR1 reads LNHDA; CDR2 reads SQIVND (reference sequence). Deletions cut 1 base from V and 3 bases from J, with 12 bases between. The CDR3 loop reads CASSIGSFLEETQYF. The CDR3 DNA reads as TGTGCCAGTAGTATAGGGTCTTTCCTAGAAGAGACCCAGTACTTC.

As regards this clone: The same CDR3 arises from other DNA sequences in this sample as well. The V call is TRBV6-1, the J call TRBJ1-6, with D maybe TRBD1 (5 bases). The V end was cut by 4 bases, the J end by 2 bases, with 6 bases between. CDR1 and CDR2 (germline): MNHNS, SASEGT. The CDR3 has 14 amino acids. In DNA, the CDR3 is TGTGCCAGCAGTGCAGGGCCCTATAATTCACCCCTCCACTTT. It yields the protein CASSAGPYNSPLHF.

The rearrangement joins TRBV19 to TRBJ2-7, with D maybe TRBD2 (6 bases). V gave up 3 bases and J gave up 1 base, with 13 bases separating them. The CDR3 runs 15 residues. Germline lookup yields CDR1 LNHDA and CDR2 SQIVND (reference sequence). The CDR3 protein is CASSIGGKKSYEQYF. In DNA form, the CDR3 reads TGTGCCAGTAGTATCGGGGGAAAGAAGTCCTACGAGCAGTACTTC.

This chain uses TRBV28 with TRBJ1-3; no reliable D call. The CDR3 consists of 16 residues. Trimming removed 5 bases from V and 0 bases from J, with 14 bases in between. Germline V gives CDR1 MDHEN, CDR2 SYDVKM. The CDR3 sequence: CASSPWEVHSGNTIYF. CDR3 nucleotides: TGTGCCAGCAGTCCCTGGGAGGTCCACTCTGGAAACACCATATATTTT.

The chain has TRBV30 and TRBJ1-1; D not certain. V lost 4 bases, J lost 1 base, and 16 bases lay in between. In germline, CDR1 is GTSNPN, CDR2 SVGIG (reference sequence). The CDR3 has 15 residues. CDR3 protein: CAWTRKGLKNTEAFF. Here the CDR3 DNA reads TGTGCCTGGACCCGGAAAGGGCTAAAGAACACTGAAGCTTTCTTT.

The CDR3 sequence: CASSPFLGAQETQYF. The CDR3 nucleotides read TGTGCCAGCAGCCCTTTTTTGGGGGCACAAGAGACCCAGTACTTC. This chain uses TRBV27 with TRBJ2-5, with D maybe TRBD1 (6 bases). V was pared by 6 bases and J by 2 bases, with 16 bases between. The CDR3 is 15 residues long. Germline CDR1 reads MNHEY; CDR2 reads SMNVEV (reference sequence).

The CDR3 bases are TGTGCCAGCAGTCAGCTGAATTGGGGCTACACCTTC. It is translated as CASSQLNWGYTF. The rearrangement joins TRBV28 to TRBJ1-2, with unresolved D. Germline CDR1 and CDR2: MDHEN and SYDVKM. Trimming cost V 5 bases and J 8 bases, with 12 bases left between them. This CDR3 region has 12 residues.

The V call is TRBV6-1, the J call TRBJ1-2; unclear D gene. The V end was cut by 6 bases, the J end by 5 bases, with 10 bases between. Per germline, CDR1 MNHNS and CDR2 SASEGT. This CDR3 is built from 12 residues. DNA for the CDR3: TGTGCCAGCAGCGAGGCGCTATATGGCTACACCTTC. Protein product: CASSEALYGYTF.

V gene TRBV28 combines with J gene TRBJ2-1; D call uncertain. CDR1 is MDHEN, CDR2 SYDVKM, per germline. V was clipped by 7 bases and J by 0 bases, with 10 bases between them. This CDR3 has 14 amino acids. The CDR3 sequence: CASNRPSSYNEQFF. DNA for the CDR3: TGTGCCAGCAATAGACCATCCTCCTACAATGAGCAGTTCTTC.

This chain connects TRBV4-3 to TRBJ1-5; the D is unclear. Germline-derived CDR1 and CDR2 are LGHNA and YSLEER. Trimming stripped 0 bases from V and 9 bases from J, with 21 bases between. The CDR3 length is 17 residues. The CDR3 reads CASSQEIGLGRDSPQHF. The CDR3 DNA sequence: TGCGCCAGCAGCCAAGAAATAGGGCTAGGGCGGGATTCGCCCCAGCATTTT.

V usage is TRBV2 and J usage is TRBJ1-3; TRBD1 aligns across 10 bases. V lost 10 bases and J lost 4; bases outside the gene matches: 10. The CDR3 spans 15 residues. The germline V gene encodes CDR1 SNHLY and CDR2 FYNNEI. CDR3 DNA sequence: TGTGCCACCGACCCGGGACAGGGGACCGGAAACACCATATATTTT. Protein product: CATDPGQGTGNTIYF.

V is TRBV4-1 and J is TRBJ1-2, with D hard to call. V was clipped by 0 bases and J by 2 bases, with 16 bases between them. Looked up from germline, CDR1 is MGHRA and CDR2 is YSYEKL. The CDR3 is 17 residues long. CDR3 DNA: TGCGCCAGCAGCCAAGATGAGCTCGGCGGGCAGAACTATGGCTACACCTTC. This encodes CASSQDELGGQNYGYTF.

V gene TRBV7-2 combines with J gene TRBJ2-1, with TRBD1 identical over 7 bases. The CDR3 totals 17 residues. Germline V lookup: CDR1 SGHTA, CDR2 FQGNSA. With V trimmed by 5 bases and J by 4 bases, 14 bases remained unmatched. CDR3 in DNA: TGTGCCAGCAGCCGAAGCTACGGGACAGCAGCTTACAATGAGCAGTTCTTC. The encoded protein is CASSRSYGTAAYNEQFF.

Here the CDR3 DNA reads TGTGCCAGCAGCCCTTGGACTAGCGGTTACACAGATACGCAGTATTTT. Protein product: CASSPWTSGYTDTQYF. The genes are TRBV7-9 and TRBJ2-3; TRBD2 aligns across 10 bases. V shed 5 bases and J 2 bases; nucleotides not matched to a gene: 7. Germline V lookup: CDR1 SEHNR, CDR2 FQNEAQ (reference sequence). The length of the CDR3 is 16 residues.

The chain combines TRBV27 with TRBJ2-7; 9 bases line up with TRBD1. The V gene end was trimmed by 4 bases and the J gene end by 5 bases; junction bases not matched to a gene: 12. CDR1 and CDR2 (germline): MNHEY, SMNVEV (reference sequence). The CDR3 is 16 amino acids. This CDR3 is CASSSPGTGTPHEQYF. The CDR3 DNA reads TGTGCCAGCAGTTCCCCCGGGACAGGGACGCCCCACGAGCAGTACTTC.

The table lists this clone with a few counts. The genes are TRBV5-4 and TRBJ2-7; 11 bases match TRBD2. CDR1 and CDR2 from the germline V gene are SGHNT and YYREEE (reference sequence). J was trimmed by 3 bases and V by 3 bases; bases with no gene match: 8. The CDR3 spans 16 residues. This chain's CDR3 is CASSSGGTSGNYEQYF. CDR3 bases: TGTGCCAGCAGCTCGGGCGGGACTAGCGGAAACTACGAGCAGTACTTC. Looking up the rest from reference TRBV5-4 and TRBJ2-7 gives the full variable domain: ETGVTQSPTHLIKTRGQQVTLRCSSQSGHNTVSWYQQALGQGPQFIFQYYREEENGRGNFPPRFSGLQFPNYSSELNVNALELDDSALYLCASSSGGTSGNYEQYFGPGTRLTVT.

This clone was counted once. V usage is TRBV6-5 and J usage is TRBJ2-7; 12 bases agree with TRBD2. The CDR3 is made up of 15 amino acids. Germline lookup yields CDR1 MNHEY and CDR2 SVGAGI. Trimming at V came to 6 bases and at J to 5 bases, leaving 8 bases not matched to a gene. Written as DNA, the CDR3 is TGTGCCAGCAGATTTACTAGCGGGGGGTTAAACGAGCAGTACTTC. This codes for CASRFTSGGLNEQYF.

The rearrangement joins TRBV19 to TRBJ2-3; D call uncertain. The CDR3 totals 14 residues. V was cut by 5 bases and J by 4 bases, with 13 bases left in between. The germline CDR1 and CDR2 sequences are LNHDA and SQIVND (reference sequence). CDR3 in DNA: TGTGCCAGTAGTCTTTTAAACCCACCAGATACGCAGTATTTT. Translation gives CASSLLNPPDTQYF.

This chain joins TRBV7-3 and TRBJ2-3, with 8 bases lining up with TRBD2. Germline values: CDR1 SGHTA, CDR2 FQGTGA. The ends lost 1 base at V and 3 bases at J; junction bases unmatched: 3. CDR3 length: 15 amino acids. In DNA form, the CDR3 reads TGTGCCAGCAGCTTAATGGGACTAGAGACAGATACGCAGTATTTT. It is translated as CASSLMGLETDTQYF.

This clone was detected only once. This sequence joins TRBV5-1 and TRBJ1-1; 8 bases agree with TRBD1. The trim removed 10 bases at V and 5 bases at J, leaving 10 bases unmatched. CDR1 SGHRS and CDR2 YFSETQ come from the germline V gene. This CDR3 spans 13 amino acids. The CDR3 sequence: CALPDREGTEAFF. The CDR3 nucleotides read TGCGCCCTACCGGACAGGGAGGGAACTGAAGCTTTCTTT.

The gene calls are TRBV18 and TRBJ2-1, with 7 positions matching TRBD2. This CDR3 is built from 16 residues. J lost 7 bases, V lost 3 bases, and 12 bases had no gene match. CDR1 is KGHSH and CDR2 is LQKENI in the germline V gene. CDR3 sequence reads: CASSPLSGTGRNEQFF. In DNA, the CDR3 is TGTGCCAGCTCACCGTTGAGCGGGACGGGACGGAATGAGCAGTTCTTC.

The CDR3 protein is CASSLLAGGPETQYF. The CDR3 DNA reads as TGCGCCAGCAGCCTACTAGCGGGGGGGCCGGAGACCCAGTACTTC. The chain is built from TRBV4-1 and TRBJ2-5; 13 nucleotides align to TRBD2. The V segment lost 4 bases and the J segment 5 bases; nucleotides outside the gene matches: 4. This CDR3 is built from 15 residues. The germline V gene encodes CDR1 MGHRA and CDR2 YSYEKL.

The chain joins TRBV4-1 to TRBJ2-2; D perhaps matches TRBD1 (6 bases). CDR3 length: 13 amino acids. Trimming took 10 bases from V and 5 from J, leaving 14 bases between them. The germline CDR1 and CDR2 sequences are MGHRA and YSYEKL. In nucleotides, the CDR3 is TGCGCCACCAGAACAGGGCAAACCGGGGAGCTGTTTTTT. Translated, it gives CATRTGQTGELFF.

This clone occurred once. The chain is built from TRBV18 and TRBJ2-5, with TRBD2 matching 9 bases. Germline loops: CDR1 KGHSH, CDR2 LQKENI. This CDR3 comprises 17 residues. After removal of 0 bases from V and 5 bases from J, the junction contained 10 bases not matched to a gene. The CDR3: CASSPPVSGSYQETQYF. The CDR3 DNA reads as TGTGCCAGCTCACCACCGGTTAGCGGGAGTTATCAGGAGACCCAGTACTTC. The full variable domain, rest sourced from reference TRBV18 and TRBJ2-5, is NAGVMQNPRHLVRRRGQEARLRCSPMKGHSHVYWYRQLPEEGLKFMVYLQKENIIDESGMPKERFSAEFPKEGPSILRIQQVVRGDSAAYFCASSPPVSGSYQETQYFGPGTRLLVL.

The genes are TRBV11-3 and TRBJ2-2; D not certain. Germline CDR1 reads SGHNT; CDR2 reads YENEEA. This CDR3 is built from 12 residues. The V end was cut by 3 bases, the J end by 6 bases, with 5 bases between. The CDR3 here is CASSLSSGELFF. The CDR3 bases are TGTGCCAGCAGCTTGTCCTCCGGGGAGCTGTTTTTT.

This clone is a singleton in its sample. In DNA, the CDR3 is TGTGCCAGCACTTCCCATTCTGGGGCAGACTATGGCTACACCTTC. Amino acid sequence: CASTSHSGADYGYTF. This chain links TRBV27 with TRBJ1-2; D is perhaps TRBD1 (5 bases). Germline-derived CDR1 and CDR2 are MNHEY and SMNVEV (reference sequence). Trimming removed 7 bases at V and 3 bases at J, with 18 bases between. CDR3 length: 15 residues.

The chain recombines TRBV4-1 with TRBJ1-1, with a weak D call TRBD1 (5 bases). Germline loops: CDR1 MGHRA, CDR2 YSYEKL. The CDR3 covers 16 residues. The ends were cut back, 4 bases at V and 0 bases at J, with 15 bases in the middle. The CDR3 nucleotides read TGCGCCAGCAGCCCCAGGGCAGTCCTAATGAACACTGAAGCTTTCTTT. Amino acids: CASSPRAVLMNTEAFF.

This chain uses TRBV6-4 with TRBJ2-3, with D maybe TRBD2 (6 bases). The length of the CDR3 is 15 residues. Germline V CDR1 and CDR2: MRHNA, SNTAGT. The V and J ends lost 2 bases and 6 bases respectively, with 15 bases between them. In nucleotides, the CDR3 is TGTGCCAGCAGTGACCGGGCGGGAAAGGTGGATACGCAGTATTTT. It is translated as CASSDRAGKVDTQYF.

CDR3 amino acids: CASSSTGVAGKNIQYF. In nucleotides, the CDR3 is TGTGCCAGCAGCTCCACAGGGGTCGCAGGCAAAAACATTCAGTACTTC. This rearrangement joins TRBV5-6 to TRBJ2-4; TRBD1 matches at 7 bases. Germline-derived CDR1 and CDR2 are SGHDT and YYEEEE. Trimming at V came to 3 bases and at J to 3 bases, leaving 9 bases not matched to a gene. The CDR3 length is 16 residues. The complete variable domain, with remaining parts taken from reference TRBV5-6 and TRBJ2-4, reads DAGVTQSPTHLIKTRGQQVTLRCSPKSGHDTVSWYQQALGQGPQFIFQYYEEEERQRGNFPDRFSGHQFPNYSSELNVNALLLGDSALYLCASSSTGVAGKNIQYFGAGTRLSVL.